The clone carrying this T cell receptor beta chain was seen more than once but under ten times. The sample belongs to a study of blood T cell repertoires in COVID-19. Germline-derived CDR1 and CDR2 are MNHEY and SVGAGI. This CDR3 has 14 amino acids. With V trimmed by 8 bases and J by 3 bases, 3 bases remained unmatched. Clones were sequenced by immunoSEQ multiplex PCR, and TCRdb holds only the in-frame ones, with some missing. The data show around 84,000 clones, with around 90% seen just once and under 6% held by the top ten. The chain couples TRBV6-5 to TRBJ2-2; 10 bases line up with TRBD1. The receptor's source is a man over 45 with active COVID-19. Sequenced sample: peripheral blood. CDR3 protein: CASGGQGDTGELFF. In nucleotides, the CDR3 is TGTGCCAGCGGCGGACAGGGGGACACCGGGGAGCTGTTTTTT.